This TCR beta chain stems from a study of blood T cells in healthy people across ages. Study outcomes and limitations: Since the PBMCs were unsorted, naive and antigen-experienced cells could not be conclusively compared. Both naive CD4+ cell counts and diversity were greater in long-lived donors than in aged donors. Measured against age, TCR beta diversity per million T cells decreased in a roughly linear manner.

With a J-beta primer mix and a sample-barcoded 5' primer, a second PCR ran about 7 to 12 cycles. TCRdb re-called the 5' RACE reads with MiXCR, one entry per CDR3 protein. This sample has about 1.8 million distinct CDR3 sequences, with roughly 50% found just once. Samples each yielded at least 6 micrograms of total RNA. The germline V gene has CDR1 LGHDT and CDR2 YNNKEL (reference sequence). This CDR3 contains 20 residues. V lost 3 bases and J lost 2; bases outside the gene matches: 10. Comments on this clonotype: Antigen: not known.

The V call is TRBV3-1, the J call TRBJ2-1, with 16 positions matching TRBD2. Sequences were obtained from blood. The receptor was derived from a woman aged 40-49 years in good health. CDR3 sequence: CASSQGLAGGFIGAYNEQFF. The CDR3 DNA reads TGTGCCAGCAGCCAGGGACTAGCGGGGGGGTTTATAGGCGCCTACAATGAGCAGTTCTTC.